Sequencing of this TCR beta chain was carried out in a study of Ad26.COV2.S vaccination and SARS-CoV-2 variants. Overall study: Doses of Ad26.COV2.S were injected into muscle once or twice, 56 days apart.

Study results and caveats: It was vaccine recipients, not placebo recipients, who had the higher spike-specific TCR breadth. Estimates derived from TCR breadth and depth analyses may have underestimated total T cell responses.

This clone appeared a single time. The antigen remains unidentified. The CDR3 has 12 residues. Losses at the gene ends were 8 bases for V and 2 bases for J; bases not matched to a gene: 3. CDR1 and CDR2 (germline): MNHEY, SVGAGI. Profiled with immunoSEQ multiplex PCR; TCRdb holds only in-frame clones, not every one. The data hold about 350,000 clones, with around 88% observed a single time. Described treatment: around 19 received Ad26.COV2.S at low or high dose, single or two shots; a few received placebo; per-sample allocation not given. Collection of samples fell on day 63 after the first vaccine or placebo injection. An adult of 18-55 years in Boston served as donor.

This material consisted of peripheral blood, taken in a trial of Ad26.COV2.S vaccine versus placebo. The sequence was obtained from a person between 18 and 65 years old who received the Ad26.COV2.S COVID-19 vaccine or a placebo. The gene calls are TRBV6-5 and TRBJ2-7, with 7 bases lining up with TRBD1. The CDR3 sequence: CASGTETYEQYF. The CDR3 region has the DNA TGTGCCAGCGGGACAGAGACCTACGAGCAGTACTTC.